This is a list of T cell receptor beta chains from one sample in a study of T cells in Graves' hyperthyroidism and ophthalmopathy. MiXCR was run by TCRdb on the multiplex PCR reads, yielding one entry per CDR3 protein. Among under 350,000 distinct CDR3 sequences listed, around 20% were seen once. Sequences were obtained from blood. All receptors derive from a woman aged 50 to 60 with Graves' hyperthyroidism. Each CDR3 is given with its conserved first and last residue. The D gene is left open where the match is weak. Clone size is not always given. Where it is, it says once, few, many or a class for expanded clones.

V gene	clone size	D gene	J gene	CDR3 protein	CDR3 DNA
TRBV18	many	NA	TRBJ1-1	CASSPSTGRNTEAFF	TGTGCCAGCTCACCCTCAACAGGACGGAACACTGAAGCTTTCTTT
TRBV7-6	NA	TRBD1	TRBJ2-7	CASSELQGQVGYEQYF	TGTGCCAGCAGTGAATTACAGGGGCAAGTAGGGTACGAGCAGTACTTC
TRBV2	many	TRBD2	TRBJ2-3	CASSEALAGLAGGDTQYF	TGTGCCAGCAGTGAAGCGCTGGCGGGACTAGCGGGAGGAGATACGCAGTATTTT
TRBV7-6	NA	NA	TRBJ2-1	CASSLGFSGTNEQFF	TGTGCCAGCAGCTTAGGATTTAGCGGAACTAATGAGCAGTTCTTC
TRBV20-1	few	NA	TRBJ2-5	CSAFARAHQETQYF	TGCAGTGCTTTCGCGCGGGCCCACCAAGAGACCCAGTACTTC
TRBV5-8	many	TRBD2	TRBJ2-3	CASSSPAGGYSDTQYF	TGTGCCAGCAGCTCGCCAGCGGGAGGTTACTCAGATACGCAGTATTTT
TRBV7-8	many	TRBD1	TRBJ2-7	CASSLYRGSEQYF	TGTGCCAGCAGCTTATACAGGGGGAGCGAGCAGTACTTC
TRBV9	NA	TRBD2	TRBJ2-5	CASSVDPVAGVVETQYF	TGTGCCAGCAGCGTAGATCCGGTAGCGGGAGTAGTGGAGACCCAGTACTTC
TRBV28	NA	TRBD1	TRBJ1-5	CASSLPRQGLRDQPQHF	TGTGCCAGCAGCTTACCCAGACAGGGCCTAAGGGATCAGCCCCAGCATTTT
TRBV20-1	many	NA	TRBJ2-3	CSARAGAHTDTQYF	TGCAGTGCTAGAGCGGGGGCCCACACAGATACGCAGTATTTT
TRBV3-1	many	NA	TRBJ1-4	CASSLRSTANNEKLFF	TGTGCCAGCAGCTTACGTTCGACAGCCAATAATGAAAAACTGTTTTTT